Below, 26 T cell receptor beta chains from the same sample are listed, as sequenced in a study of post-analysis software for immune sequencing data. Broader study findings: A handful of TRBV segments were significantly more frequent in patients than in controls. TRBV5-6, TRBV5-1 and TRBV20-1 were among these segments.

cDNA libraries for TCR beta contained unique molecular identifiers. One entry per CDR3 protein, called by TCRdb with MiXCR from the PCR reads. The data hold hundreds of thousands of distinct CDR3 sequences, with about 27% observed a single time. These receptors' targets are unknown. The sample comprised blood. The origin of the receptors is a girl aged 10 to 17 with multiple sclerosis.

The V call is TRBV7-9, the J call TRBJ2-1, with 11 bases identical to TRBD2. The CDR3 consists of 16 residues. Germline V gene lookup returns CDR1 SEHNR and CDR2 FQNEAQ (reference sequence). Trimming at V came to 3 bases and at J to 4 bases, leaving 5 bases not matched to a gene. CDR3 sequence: CASSFKRLAGYNEQFF. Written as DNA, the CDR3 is TGTGCCAGCAGCTTCAAACGACTAGCGGGATACAATGAGCAGTTCTTC.

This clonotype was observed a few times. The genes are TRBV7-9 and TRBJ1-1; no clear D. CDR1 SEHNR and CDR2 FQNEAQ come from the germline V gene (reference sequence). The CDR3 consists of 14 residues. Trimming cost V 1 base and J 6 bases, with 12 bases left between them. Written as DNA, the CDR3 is TGTGCCAGCAGCTTAGATTGGGTAGGGCCTGAAGCTTTCTTT. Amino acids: CASSLDWVGPEAFF.

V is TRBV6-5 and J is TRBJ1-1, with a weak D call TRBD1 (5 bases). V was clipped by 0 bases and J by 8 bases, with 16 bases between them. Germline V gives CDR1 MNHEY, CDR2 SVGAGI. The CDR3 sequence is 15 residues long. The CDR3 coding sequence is TGTGCCAGCAGTTACTCGATTGGTTCGGCAGGGGAAGCTTTCTTT. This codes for CASSYSIGSAGEAFF.

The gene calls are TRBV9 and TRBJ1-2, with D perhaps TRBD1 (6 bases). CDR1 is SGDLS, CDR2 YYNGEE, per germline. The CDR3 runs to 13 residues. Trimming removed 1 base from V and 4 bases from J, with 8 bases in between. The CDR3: CASSVQGLYGYTF. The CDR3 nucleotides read TGTGCCAGCAGCGTACAGGGGCTCTATGGCTACACCTTC.

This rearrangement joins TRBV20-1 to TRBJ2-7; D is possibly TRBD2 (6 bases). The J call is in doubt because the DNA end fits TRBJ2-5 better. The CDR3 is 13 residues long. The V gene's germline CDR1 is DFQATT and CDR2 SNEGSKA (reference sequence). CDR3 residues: CSAPPGGEETQYF. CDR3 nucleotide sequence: TGCAGTGCTCCCCCCGGGGGAGAAGAGACCCAGTACTTC.

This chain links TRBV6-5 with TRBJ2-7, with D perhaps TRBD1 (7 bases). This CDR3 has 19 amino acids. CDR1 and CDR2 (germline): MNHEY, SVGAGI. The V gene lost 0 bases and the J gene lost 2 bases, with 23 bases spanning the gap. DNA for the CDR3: TGTGCCAGCAGTTACTCCACTCCACGGCCAGGGGGGTCCACCTACGAGCAGTACTTC. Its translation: CASSYSTPRPGGSTYEQYF.

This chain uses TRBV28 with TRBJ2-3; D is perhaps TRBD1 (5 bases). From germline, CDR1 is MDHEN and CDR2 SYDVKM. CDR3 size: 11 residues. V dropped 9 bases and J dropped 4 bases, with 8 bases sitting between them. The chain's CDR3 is CASAQADTQYF. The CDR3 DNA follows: TGTGCCAGTGCACAGGCAGATACGCAGTATTTT. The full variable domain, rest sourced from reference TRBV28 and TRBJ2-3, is DVKVTQSSRYLVKRTGEKVFLECVQDMDHENMFWYRQDPGLGLRLIYFSYDVKMKEKGDIPEGYSVSREKKERFSLILESASTNQTSMYLCASAQADTQYFGPGTRLTVL.

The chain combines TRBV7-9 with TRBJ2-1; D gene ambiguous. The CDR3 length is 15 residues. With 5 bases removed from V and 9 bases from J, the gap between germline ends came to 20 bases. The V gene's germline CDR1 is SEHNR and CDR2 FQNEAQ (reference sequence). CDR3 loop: CASSPLLRDGSEQFF. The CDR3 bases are TGTGCCAGCAGCCCACTATTACGAGACGGTAGTGAGCAGTTCTTC.

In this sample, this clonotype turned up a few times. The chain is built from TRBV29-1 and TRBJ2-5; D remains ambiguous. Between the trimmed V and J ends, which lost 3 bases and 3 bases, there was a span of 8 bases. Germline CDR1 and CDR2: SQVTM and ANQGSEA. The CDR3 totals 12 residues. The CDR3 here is CSVDPQEETQYF. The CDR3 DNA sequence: TGCAGCGTTGACCCCCAGGAAGAGACCCAGTACTTC.

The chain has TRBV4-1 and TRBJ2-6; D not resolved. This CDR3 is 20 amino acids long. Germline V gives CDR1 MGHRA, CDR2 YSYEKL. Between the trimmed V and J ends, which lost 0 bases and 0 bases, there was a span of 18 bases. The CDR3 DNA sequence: TGCGCCAGCAGCCAAGAGACCCGGGCCCGCCTCCTCTCTGGGGCCAACGTCCTGACTTTC. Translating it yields CASSQETRARLLSGANVLTF.

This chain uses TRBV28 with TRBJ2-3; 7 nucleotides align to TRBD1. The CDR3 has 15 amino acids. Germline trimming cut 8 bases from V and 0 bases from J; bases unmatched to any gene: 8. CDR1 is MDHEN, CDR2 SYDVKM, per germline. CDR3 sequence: CASAYGTASTDTQYF. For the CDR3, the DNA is TGTGCCAGCGCCTATGGGACAGCTAGCACAGATACGCAGTATTTT.

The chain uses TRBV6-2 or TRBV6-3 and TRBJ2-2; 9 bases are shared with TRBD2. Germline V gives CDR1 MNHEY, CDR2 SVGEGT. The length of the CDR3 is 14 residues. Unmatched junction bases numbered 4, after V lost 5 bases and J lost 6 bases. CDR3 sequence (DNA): TGTGCCAGCAGTATTAGCGGGAGTCCCGGGGAGCTGTTTTTT. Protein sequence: CASSISGSPGELFF.

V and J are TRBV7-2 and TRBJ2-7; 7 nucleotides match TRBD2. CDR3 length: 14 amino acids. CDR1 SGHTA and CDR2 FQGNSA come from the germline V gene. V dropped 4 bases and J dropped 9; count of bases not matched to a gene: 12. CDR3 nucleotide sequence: TGTGCCAGCAGCTCAGCAGCGGGGCCGACTAGGCAGTACTTC. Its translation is CASSSAAGPTRQYF.

The CDR3 nucleotides read TGTGCCAGCAGTTTTCTGGGACTCAATCAGCCCCAGCATTTT. Its translation: CASSFLGLNQPQHF. The chain recombines TRBV12-3 or TRBV12-4 with TRBJ1-5; a weak D match, TRBD1 (5 bases). The CDR3 consists of 14 residues. The V and J ends lost 3 bases and 3 bases respectively, with 9 bases between them.

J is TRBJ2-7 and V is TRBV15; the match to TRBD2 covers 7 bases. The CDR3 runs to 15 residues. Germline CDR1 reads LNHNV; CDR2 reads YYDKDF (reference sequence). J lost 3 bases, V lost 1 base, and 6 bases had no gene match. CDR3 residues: CATSRGEGSSYEQYF. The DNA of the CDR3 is TGTGCCACCAGCAGAGGGGAGGGTAGCAGCTACGAGCAGTACTTC.

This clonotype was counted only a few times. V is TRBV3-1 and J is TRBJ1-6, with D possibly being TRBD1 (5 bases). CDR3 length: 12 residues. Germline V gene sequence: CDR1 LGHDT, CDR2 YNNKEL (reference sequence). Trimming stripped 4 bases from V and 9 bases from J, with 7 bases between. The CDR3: CASSRQGSPLHF. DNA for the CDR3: TGTGCCAGCAGCCGGCAGGGTTCACCCCTCCACTTT.

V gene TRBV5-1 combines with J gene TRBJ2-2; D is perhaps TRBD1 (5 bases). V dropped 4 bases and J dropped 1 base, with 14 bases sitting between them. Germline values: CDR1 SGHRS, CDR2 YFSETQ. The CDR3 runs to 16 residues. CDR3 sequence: CASSPQGAGNTGELFF. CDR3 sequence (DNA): TGCGCCAGCAGCCCGCAGGGTGCAGGGAACACCGGGGAGCTGTTTTTT.

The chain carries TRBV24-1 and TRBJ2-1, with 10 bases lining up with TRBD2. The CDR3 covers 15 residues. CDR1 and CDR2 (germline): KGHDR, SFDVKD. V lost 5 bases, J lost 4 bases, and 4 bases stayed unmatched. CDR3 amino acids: CATSVGLAAYNEQFF. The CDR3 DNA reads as TGTGCCACCAGTGTTGGACTAGCGGCGTACAATGAGCAGTTCTTC.

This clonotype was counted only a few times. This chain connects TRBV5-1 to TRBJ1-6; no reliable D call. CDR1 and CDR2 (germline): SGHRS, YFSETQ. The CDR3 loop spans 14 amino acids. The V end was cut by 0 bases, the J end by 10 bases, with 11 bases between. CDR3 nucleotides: TGCGCCAGCAGCTTGGACAGATCGGGCTCACCCCTCCACTTT. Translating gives CASSLDRSGSPLHF.

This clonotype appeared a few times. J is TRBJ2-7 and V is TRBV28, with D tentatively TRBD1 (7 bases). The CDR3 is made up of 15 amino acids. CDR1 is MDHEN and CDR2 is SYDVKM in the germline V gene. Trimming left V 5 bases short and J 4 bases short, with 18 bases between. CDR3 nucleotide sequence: TGTGCCAGCAGTACCGCGGGACAGAGCGCATACGAGCAGTACTTC. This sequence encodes CASSTAGQSAYEQYF.

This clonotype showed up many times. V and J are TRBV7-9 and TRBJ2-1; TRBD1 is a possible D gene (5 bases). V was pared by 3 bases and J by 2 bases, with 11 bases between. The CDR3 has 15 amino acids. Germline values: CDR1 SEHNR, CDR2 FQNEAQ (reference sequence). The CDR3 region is CASSLGQGAYNEQFF. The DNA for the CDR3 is TGTGCCAGCAGCTTGGGGCAGGGTGCCTACAATGAGCAGTTCTTC.

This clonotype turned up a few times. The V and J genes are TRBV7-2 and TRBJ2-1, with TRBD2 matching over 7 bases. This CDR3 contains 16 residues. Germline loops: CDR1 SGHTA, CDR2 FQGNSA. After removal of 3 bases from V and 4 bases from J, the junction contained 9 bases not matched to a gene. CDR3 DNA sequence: TGTGCCAGCAGCTTGGAGACTGGGAGGGCTTACAATGAGCAGTTCTTC. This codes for CASSLETGRAYNEQFF.

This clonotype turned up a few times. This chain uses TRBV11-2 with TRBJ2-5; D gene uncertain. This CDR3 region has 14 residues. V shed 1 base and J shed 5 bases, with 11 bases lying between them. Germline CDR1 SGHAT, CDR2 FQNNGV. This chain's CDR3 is CASSLVPAGETQYF. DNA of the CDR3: TGTGCCAGCAGCTTAGTCCCCGCCGGGGAGACCCAGTACTTC.

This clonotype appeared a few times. Here the CDR3 reads CASSSGGKEQYF. CDR3 DNA: TGTGCCAGCAGCTCAGGGGGCAAGGAGCAGTACTTC. The chain uses TRBV7-9 and TRBJ2-7; 8 bases map to TRBD1. CDR3 size: 12 residues. Looked up from germline, CDR1 is SEHNR and CDR2 is FQNEAQ (reference sequence). With V trimmed by 4 bases and J by 7 bases, 3 bases remained unmatched.

The CDR3 loop is CASSSGLRKQYF. CDR3 in DNA: TGTGCCAGCAGCTCCGGTTTGAGGAAACAGTACTTC. This chain uses TRBV11-2 with TRBJ2-5; the D is unclear. This CDR3 is 12 amino acids long. The V gene's germline CDR1 is SGHAT and CDR2 FQNNGV. Trimming left V 4 bases short and J 11 bases short, with 14 bases between.

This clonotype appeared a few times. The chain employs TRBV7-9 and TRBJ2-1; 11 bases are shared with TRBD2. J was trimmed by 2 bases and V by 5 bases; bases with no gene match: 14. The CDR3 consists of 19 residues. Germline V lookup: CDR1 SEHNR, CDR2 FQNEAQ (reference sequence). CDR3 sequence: CASSGFGLAGGTTYNEQFF. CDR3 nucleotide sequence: TGTGCCAGCAGCGGTTTCGGGCTAGCGGGGGGAACCACCTACAATGAGCAGTTCTTC.